The table lists the clone carrying this T cell receptor beta chain with a few counts. One entry per CDR3 protein results from TCRdb running MiXCR on the 5' RACE reads. The sample yields fewer than 250,000 distinct CDR3 sequences, about 15% seen once. The germline CDR1 and CDR2 sequences are MNHNS and SASEGT. The length of the CDR3 is 13 residues. V lost 6 bases, J lost 3 bases, and 10 bases lay in between. The sample originates from a study of identical twins. These same data were also listed under a study on T cells expressing NK-cell markers.

V gene TRBV6-1 combines with J gene TRBJ2-3, with D possibly being TRBD2 (5 bases). This sequence was found in a woman younger than 35 in good health. Sequencing was carried out using CD8+ T cells sorted from blood. DNA for the CDR3: TGTGCCAGCAGCGCGACTAAAACAGATACGCAGTATTTT. This translates into CASSATKTDTQYF.